These 15 T cell receptor beta chains were all obtained from the same sample, sequenced in a study of post-analysis software for immune sequencing data (dated by TCRdb to the mid-2010s). General conclusions and limits of the study: Four or five TRBV segments, including TRBV5-6, TRBV5-1 and TRBV20-1, were significantly more frequent in patients than controls.

No cognate antigen is known for these TCRs. The method was PCR. The sequencing machine was an Illumina HiSeq 2500. To reduce PCR and sequencing biases, unique molecular identifiers were incorporated into the TCR beta cDNA libraries. TCRdb trimmed public reads at Q25 via fastp, called clones via MiXCR and kept in-frame beta chains. Each CDR3 protein gets just one entry, which takes the most common genes and DNA from the rows behind it. Here the sample has some 690,000 distinct CDR3 sequences; about 27% occur a single time. The ten largest account for 0.56% of the sample. The sample consisted of blood. Every receptor here comes from a girl aged 10-17 years with multiple sclerosis.

This clonotype was observed a few times. This rearrangement joins TRBV6-2 or TRBV6-3 to TRBJ2-7, with D possibly TRBD2 on 6 matching bases. Germline loops: CDR1 MNHEY, CDR2 SVGEGT. V was clipped by 6 bases and J by 3 bases, with 9 bases between them. The CDR3 runs to 12 residues. CDR3: CASRYSGYEQYF. The CDR3 coding sequence is TGTGCCAGCAGGTATAGCGGCTACGAGCAGTACTTC.

This clonotype came up many times. This chain joins TRBV29-1 and TRBJ2-4; D is perhaps TRBD1 (8 bases). CDR1 is SQVTM and CDR2 is ANQGSEA in the germline V gene. The CDR3 runs 16 residues. Trimming left V 6 bases short and J 9 bases short, with 27 bases between. In DNA form, the CDR3 reads TGCAGCGTCACCACCGACAGGGGCGGGAGTTACGGCATTCAGTACTTC. Protein sequence: CSVTTDRGGSYGIQYF.

This clonotype appeared once. An end of the junction differs from the germline gene, which may be a read error. The chain is built from TRBV7-9 and TRBJ2-5; D assignment may be TRBD1 or TRBD2 (5 bases each). Germline V gene sequence: CDR1 SEHNR, CDR2 FQNEAQ (reference sequence). This CDR3 spans 15 amino acids. CDR3 region: CTSSQNIRGEETQYF. CDR3 nucleotide sequence: TGTACCAGCAGCCAAAATATTAGAGGGGAGGAGACCCAGTACTTC.

The gene calls are TRBV15 and TRBJ2-4; TRBD1 is a possible D gene (6 bases). Trimming pared 6 bases from V and 3 bases from J, leaving 12 bases between. The CDR3 extends over 14 amino acids. Germline V CDR1 and CDR2: LNHNV, YYDKDF (reference sequence). In DNA, the CDR3 is TGTGCCACCAGGGACCCAGGGGTCAAAAACATTCAGTACTTC. Protein product: CATRDPGVKNIQYF.

The genes are TRBV4-1 and TRBJ2-1; 8 positions agree with TRBD1. The CDR3 spans 16 residues. The germline V gene encodes CDR1 MGHRA and CDR2 YSYEKL. V lost 0 bases to trimming and J lost 8 bases; unmatched junction nucleotides: 9. The CDR3 DNA is TGCGCCAGCAGCCAAGATCGGGGCAGGGGGCTGGATGAGCAGTTCTTC. Translation: CASSQDRGRGLDEQFF.

This clonotype was detected once. The rearrangement links TRBV4-1 to TRBJ1-3, with unresolved D. The V end was cut by 4 bases, the J end by 6 bases, with 10 bases between. Germline CDR1 and CDR2: MGHRA and YSYEKL. CDR3 length equals 13 residues. The DNA of the CDR3 is TGCGCCAGCAGCCGACACGGCGAAAACACCATATATTTT. Translating gives CASSRHGENTIYF.

The chain uses TRBV27 and TRBJ1-5; a weak D match, TRBD1 (5 bases). Germline lookup yields CDR1 MNHEY and CDR2 SMNVEV (reference sequence). This CDR3 comprises 14 residues. The ends were cut back, 4 bases at V and 7 bases at J, with 14 bases in the middle. CDR3 protein: CASSSGGEAQPQHF. DNA of the CDR3: TGTGCCAGCAGTTCAGGAGGGGAGGCGCAGCCCCAGCATTTT.

The J gene is TRBJ2-6, the V gene TRBV2; D may be TRBD1 (5 bases). Germline V gives CDR1 SNHLY, CDR2 FYNNEI. V dropped 7 bases and J dropped 2 bases, with 6 bases sitting between them. The CDR3 has 13 residues. Here the CDR3 reads CASNRPGANVLTF. The CDR3 coding sequence is TGTGCCAGCAACAGGCCTGGGGCCAACGTCCTGACTTTC.

Comments on this clonotype: Being one base from a much bigger clone, this may be a read error. The gene calls are TRBV6-1 and TRBJ2-1, with unresolved D. Germline assignment: CDR1 MNHNS and CDR2 SASEGT. This CDR3 comprises 11 residues. V was clipped by 9 bases and J by 13 bases, with 16 bases between them. CDR3 sequence: CASQYQETQFF. In DNA form, the CDR3 reads TGTGCCAGTCAGTACCAAGAGACCCAGTTCTTC.

The genes are TRBV4-1 and TRBJ2-7; a weak D match, TRBD2 (6 bases). The V gene's germline CDR1 is MGHRA and CDR2 YSYEKL. Trimming removed 0 bases at V and 4 bases at J, with 16 bases between. This CDR3 is built from 16 residues. CDR3 loop: CASSQEPTLGTYEQYF. CDR3 nucleotide sequence: TGCGCCAGCAGCCAAGAACCAACGTTGGGGACTTACGAGCAGTACTTC.

The chain uses TRBV12-3 or TRBV12-4 and TRBJ1-1; TRBD1 might be the D (5 bases). Between the trimmed V and J ends, which lost 3 bases and 5 bases, there was a span of 16 bases. The CDR3 loop spans 15 amino acids. The CDR3 sequence is CASSLGPGGWTEAFF. For the CDR3, the DNA is TGTGCCAGCAGTTTGGGGCCGGGAGGGTGGACTGAAGCTTTCTTT.

This chain links TRBV4-1 with TRBJ1-4; 10 nucleotides agree with TRBD1. The ends lost 4 bases at V and 7 bases at J; junction bases unmatched: 9. The CDR3 covers 16 residues. Looked up from germline, CDR1 is MGHRA and CDR2 is YSYEKL. CDR3 bases: TGCGCCAGCAGCCTTATAAGACAGGGGGCCGGTGAAAAACTGTTTTTT. It translates to CASSLIRQGAGEKLFF.

The rearrangement uses TRBV6-1 and TRBJ2-7; no firm D call. Germline assignment: CDR1 MNHNS and CDR2 SASEGT. Trimming stripped 1 base from V and 1 base from J, with 11 bases between. There are 15 residues in the CDR3. The CDR3 nucleotides read TGTGCCAGCAGTGAAGAGTTCGAGGCATCCTACGAGCAGTACTTC. It codes for CASSEEFEASYEQYF.

Ten or more counts support this clonotype. This chain links TRBV6-6 with TRBJ2-7; possible D gene TRBD1, 7 bases. The ends were cut back, 6 bases at V and 3 bases at J, with 12 bases in the middle. The CDR3 contains 13 residues. Germline V gives CDR1 MNHNY, CDR2 SVGAGI (reference sequence). This chain's CDR3 is CASSRGTDYEQYF. The CDR3 DNA reads TGTGCCAGCAGCCGCGGGACAGACTACGAGCAGTACTTC.

This clonotype was seen more than once but under ten times. The chain couples TRBV6-4 to TRBJ2-1, with 8 bases fitting TRBD1. V dropped 5 bases and J dropped 8; count of bases not matched to a gene: 5. CDR3 length: 13 amino acids. Germline assignment: CDR1 MRHNA and CDR2 SNTAGT. As DNA, the CDR3 is TGTGCCAGCAGTACGGACAGGGACGATGAGCAGTTCTTC. This translates into CASSTDRDDEQFF.